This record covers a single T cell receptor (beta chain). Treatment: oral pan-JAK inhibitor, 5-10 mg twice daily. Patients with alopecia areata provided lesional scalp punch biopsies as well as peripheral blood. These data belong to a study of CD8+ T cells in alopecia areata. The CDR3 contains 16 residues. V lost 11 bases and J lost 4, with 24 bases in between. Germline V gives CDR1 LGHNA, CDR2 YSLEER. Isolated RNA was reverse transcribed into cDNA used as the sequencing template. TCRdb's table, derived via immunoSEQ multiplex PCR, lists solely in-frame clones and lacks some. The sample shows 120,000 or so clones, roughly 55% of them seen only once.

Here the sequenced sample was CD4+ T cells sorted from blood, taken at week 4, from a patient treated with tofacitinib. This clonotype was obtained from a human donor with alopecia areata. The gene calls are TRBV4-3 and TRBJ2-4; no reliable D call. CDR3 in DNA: TGCGCCTGTCACCCCCCCGAACTACAGCTGAAAAACATTCAGTACTTC. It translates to CACHPPELQLKNIQYF.